This T cell receptor (beta chain) was retrieved from a study of Graves' ophthalmopathy and Graves' hyperthyroidism. As for the study in general: Peripheral blood collection took place at initial diagnosis, before any treatment. Study results and limitations: The authors also found most expanded thyroid clonotypes above 0.001 frequency in blood.

As the template, RNA transcripts were used to amplify TCR beta CDR3 regions. First-round RT-PCR employed HTBI primers, with a second-round multiplex PCR after it. TCRdb reprocessed the multiplex PCR reads via MiXCR and lists one record per CDR3 protein. Of approximately 700,000 distinct CDR3 sequences listed, roughly two fifths are singletons. The CDR3 runs to 13 residues. The germline V gene has CDR1 SEHNR and CDR2 FQNEAQ (reference sequence). On this clonotype itself: Its antigen is as yet unknown. The junction does not match germline at one end; this may be a read error.

The J gene is TRBJ2-5, the V gene TRBV7-9; D is possibly TRBD2 (6 bases). TRBJ2-1 explains the end of the DNA better; the J call may be wrong. The sequence was obtained from an adult man with Graves' ophthalmopathy. Sequenced sample: peripheral blood. The CDR3 sequence is CASSFTNGGEQFF. In nucleotides, the CDR3 is TGTGCTAGCAGTTTCACAAACGGGGGTGAGCAGTTCTTC.